This passage covers 8 T cell receptor beta chains from one sample sequenced in a study of blood T cell repertoires in COVID-19. Measured with immunoSEQ multiplex PCR; TCRdb has only the in-frame clones, and not every one. Among about 120,000 clones listed, 75% to 85% were seen once. Sequences were obtained from peripheral blood. The receptors come from a woman in her fifties or sixties with acute or convalescent COVID-19.

The V and J genes are TRBV6-6 and TRBJ2-1; 7 bases map to TRBD2. Germline V CDR1 and CDR2: MNHNY, SVGAGI (reference sequence). Trimming took 4 bases from V and 4 from J; bases not matched to a gene: 7. This CDR3 has 15 residues. CDR3 coding DNA: TGTGCCAGCAGTTCGGGAGCGGGAACTTACAATGAGCAGTTCTTC. The encoded protein is CASSSGAGTYNEQFF.

This chain uses TRBV3-1 (or the pseudogene TRBV3-2) with TRBJ1-3; perhaps TRBD1 as D (5 bases). The CDR3 runs to 15 residues. Germline V gives CDR1 LGHDT, CDR2 YNNKEL (reference sequence). V was pared by 4 bases and J by 0 bases, with 10 bases between. As DNA, the CDR3 is TGTGCCAGCAGCCTCCCAGGGCACTCTGGAAACACCATATATTTT. The encoded protein is CASSLPGHSGNTIYF.

The V and J genes are TRBV18 and TRBJ2-2; D might be TRBD2 (6 bases). CDR1 KGHSH and CDR2 LQKENI come from the germline V gene. The CDR3 contains 16 residues. V lost 2 bases, J lost 2 bases, and 12 bases lay in between. CDR3: CASSPGGTINTGELFF. CDR3 in DNA: TGTGCCAGCTCACCAGGGGGGACGATCAACACCGGGGAGCTGTTTTTT.

This clone occurred once. J is TRBJ1-5 and V is TRBV10-3; no reliable D call. The CDR3 extends over 15 amino acids. Germline V gene sequence: CDR1 ENHRY, CDR2 SYGVKD. Trimming left V 0 bases short and J 0 bases short, with 6 bases between. CDR3 DNA: TGTGCCATCAGTGAGTCGCAAGCTAGCAATCAGCCCCAGCATTTT. It codes for CAISESQASNQPQHF.

The gene calls are TRBV7-2 and TRBJ1-1; D uncertain. The V gene lost 3 bases and the J gene lost 7 bases, with 15 bases spanning the gap. CDR1 and CDR2 (germline): SGHTA, FQGNSA. The CDR3 loop spans 14 amino acids. Here the CDR3 DNA reads TGTGCCAGCAGCTTCTCGGCGGGAGGCCTTGAAGCTTTCTTT. Translated: CASSFSAGGLEAFF.

V is TRBV5-8 and J is TRBJ2-1; 9 bases map to TRBD2. The CDR3 has 16 amino acids. Germline values: CDR1 SGHTS, CDR2 YDEGEE. The V gene end was trimmed by 0 bases and the J gene end by 5 bases; junction bases not matched to a gene: 6. Written as DNA, the CDR3 is TGTGCCAGCAGCTTGGCTGGGCGGGGGGGGAACAATGAGCAGTTCTTC. This sequence encodes CASSLAGRGGNNEQFF.

The rearrangement uses TRBV5-1 and TRBJ1-1; D not resolved. This CDR3 comprises 13 residues. Germline V lookup: CDR1 SGHRS, CDR2 YFSETQ. Trimming shortened V by 2 bases and J by 11 bases, and 16 bases separated the two germline ends. The CDR3 DNA sequence: TGCGCCAGCAGCTTCGGCAGTGGGTCAGCGGCTTTCTTT. Encoded protein: CASSFGSGSAAFF.

The J gene is TRBJ1-1, the V gene TRBV5-1, with D maybe TRBD1 (5 bases). V lost 4 bases and J 0 bases, leaving 16 bases between the germline ends. CDR3 length: 16 residues. The germline gives CDR1 SGHRS, CDR2 YFSETQ. The CDR3 nucleotides read TGCGCCAGCAGCCCCGGGACTTTTAGCATGAACACTGAAGCTTTCTTT. It encodes CASSPGTFSMNTEAFF.